This T cell receptor beta chain was recovered during a study of T-cell reconstitution after alpha-beta-depleted transplantation in children. With 1 base clipped from V and 2 bases from J, the junction kept 5 bases outside the gene matches. This CDR3 contains 15 residues. Germline CDR1 reads DFQATT; CDR2 reads SNEGSKA (reference sequence). Preparing the TCRbeta library involved the use of unique molecular identifiers. In TCRdb, the PCR reads were re-called with MiXCR into one record per CDR3 protein. Among approximately 500,000 distinct CDR3 sequences listed, over 25% were seen once. The source is a boy under two years old with Wiskott-Aldrich syndrome, due to receive a stem cell transplant. The chain recombines TRBV20-1 with TRBJ2-1, with TRBD2 identical over 7 bases. Source: PBMCs, taken before TCRalphabeta/CD19-depleted stem cell transplant. CDR3 loop: CSARGDYRPYNEQFF. As DNA, the CDR3 is TGCAGTGCTAGAGGGGACTATCGACCCTACAATGAGCAGTTCTTC.